This T cell receptor beta chain stems from a study of cytomegalovirus exposure and HLA in healthy donors. The germline V gene encodes CDR1 MNHNS and CDR2 SASEGT. The V segment lost 4 bases and the J segment 3 bases; nucleotides outside the gene matches: 8. This CDR3 region has 17 residues. PCR employed 60 Vbeta and 13 Jbeta primers. TCRdb's table, derived via immunoSEQ multiplex PCR, lists solely in-frame clones and lacks some. The sample includes some 51,000 clones. The specimen sequenced was PBMCs. The sequence was collected from a man in his fifties or sixties in good health and CMV-seropositive. This chain connects TRBV6-1 to TRBJ2-7, with 14 positions matching TRBD2. In DNA, the CDR3 is TGTGCCAGCAGTGCTACTGGACTAGCGGGAGGTAGCTACGAGCAGTACTTC. It codes for CASSATGLAGGSYEQYF.